This TCR beta chain came from a study of OX40 agonist ivuxolimab in advanced cancers. Regarding the complete study: The costimulatory receptor OX40 (CD134) was targeted by ivuxolimab, a fully human IgG2 agonistic monoclonal antibody. Intravenous ivuxolimab was administered to patients every 2 weeks at six dose levels: 0.01, 0.1, 0.3, 1.5, 3 and 10 mg/kg. Among the roughly 52 dose-escalation patients, approximately 20 had hepatocellular carcinoma, approximately 15 melanoma, 9 renal cell carcinoma and 9 head and neck cancer. The dose-escalation cohort was 82.7% male with a mean age of approximately 60 years, ranging from roughly 20 to 80. Patients were allowed to have had prior anti-PD-1, anti-PD-L1 or anti-CTLA-4 therapy, and less than 45% of the dose-escalation patients had previously received checkpoint inhibitors. Partial responses occurred in three dose-escalation patients, of whom one had hepatocellular carcinoma and two had cutaneous melanoma. Peripheral TCRbeta sequencing aimed to test whether ivuxolimab altered TCR sequence diversity and caused clonal T-cell expansion. The monotherapy dose-escalation portion (N of about 50 patients) of the phase I ivuxolimab trial is reported in the paper.

Patients with autoimmune disease history or receiving systemic immunosuppression were excluded from the trial. In every dose cohort, peripheral blood was drawn for TCR sequencing at baseline, cycle 4 day 1, and cycle 7 day 1. Samples were obtained from an open-label, multicenter, first-in-human phase I dose-escalation trial of ivuxolimab. Adults with locally advanced or metastatic melanoma, renal cell, hepatocellular, or head and neck squamous cell carcinoma were enrolled in the trial. CD4+ and CD8+ T cells were sorted separately from peripheral blood before TCR sequencing. About this clone itself: Its antigen remains unidentified. There are no base qualities to consult, and no much larger clone falls within one base.

The CDR3 goes from the cysteine to the phenylalanine over 14 residues. Left in the record is the CDR3 DNA by itself, 42 bases read in frame from the first base. Ends trimmed: V by 5 bases, J by 1 base; bases unmatched to a gene: 4. From the germline V gene, CDR1 is MDHEN and CDR2 is SYDVKM. Broad study findings and their caveats: After ivuxolimab, expanded clones were on average more numerous among CD8+ T cells than among CD4+ T cells. Antigen specificity was not determined for the clonally expanded peripheral T cells. At doses from 0.1 to 3.0 mg/kg, clonal expansion was seen in both CD4+ and CD8+ blood T cells between baseline and week 6. In partial responders in the 0.1-3.0 mg/kg groups, normalized peripheral clonal expansion was found to be among the lowest, especially among CD8+ T cells. Low levels of normalized T-cell clonal expansion were also shown by some nonresponding patients.

Genomic DNA was extracted from sorted cells for sequencing of the TCRbeta CDR3 region. The immunoSEQ Assay was used to sequence the TCRbeta CDR3 regions. As stored in TCRdb, this immuneACCESS dataset retains in-frame rearrangements with V and J assigned. A fraction of the clones does not appear; measured against another copy, unresolved V genes explain less than half of the discrepancy, and the remainder lacks a known reason. The sample has 45,000 to 55,000 clones on record, around nine tenths of them singletons. The ten largest clonotypes hold about 14% of the sample. Sequenced here: CD4+ or CD8+ T cells sorted from blood, sampled in a trial of the OX40 agonist ivuxolimab. The rearranged segments are TRBV28 and TRBJ2-7, with TRBD1 identical over 8 junction bases. The clonotype was recovered from an adult with an advanced solid tumor such as melanoma, head and neck, liver or kidney cancer. The CDR3 sequence is CASSPGQASYEQYF. In nucleotide form, the sequence is TGTGCCAGCAGTCCGGGACAGGCTTCCTACGAGCAGTACTTC.